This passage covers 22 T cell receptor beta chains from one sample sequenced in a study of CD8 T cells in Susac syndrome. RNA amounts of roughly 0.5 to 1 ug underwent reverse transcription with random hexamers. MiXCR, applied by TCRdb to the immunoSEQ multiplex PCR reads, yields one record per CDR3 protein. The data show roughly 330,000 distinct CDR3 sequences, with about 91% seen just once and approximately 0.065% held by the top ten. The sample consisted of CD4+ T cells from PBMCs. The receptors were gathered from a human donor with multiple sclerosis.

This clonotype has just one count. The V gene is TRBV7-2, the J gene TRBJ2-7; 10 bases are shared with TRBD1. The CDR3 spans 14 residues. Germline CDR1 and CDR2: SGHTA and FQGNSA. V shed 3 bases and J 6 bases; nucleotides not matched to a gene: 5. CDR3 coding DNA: TGTGCCAGCAGCTTTGGACAGGGGGGGTTCGAGCAGTACTTC. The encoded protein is CASSFGQGGFEQYF.

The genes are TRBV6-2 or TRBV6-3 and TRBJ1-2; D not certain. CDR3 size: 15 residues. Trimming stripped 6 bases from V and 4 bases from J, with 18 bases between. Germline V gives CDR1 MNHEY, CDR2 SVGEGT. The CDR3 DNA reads TGTGCCAGCAGCCTACACTCAATAGCTTCCTATGGCTACACCTTC. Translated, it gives CASSLHSIASYGYTF.

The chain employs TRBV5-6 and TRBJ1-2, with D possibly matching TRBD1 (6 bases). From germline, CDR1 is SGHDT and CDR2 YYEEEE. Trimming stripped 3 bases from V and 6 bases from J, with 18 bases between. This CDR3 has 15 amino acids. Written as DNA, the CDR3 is TGTGCCAGCAGCTACCCGATCGGGGGCGCCGATGGCTACACCTTC. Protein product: CASSYPIGGADGYTF.

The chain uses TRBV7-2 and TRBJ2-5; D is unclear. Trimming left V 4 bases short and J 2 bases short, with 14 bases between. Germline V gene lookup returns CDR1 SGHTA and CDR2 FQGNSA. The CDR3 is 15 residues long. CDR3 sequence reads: CASSSVLGRQETQYF. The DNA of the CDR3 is TGTGCCAGCAGCTCCGTATTGGGCAGACAAGAGACCCAGTACTTC.

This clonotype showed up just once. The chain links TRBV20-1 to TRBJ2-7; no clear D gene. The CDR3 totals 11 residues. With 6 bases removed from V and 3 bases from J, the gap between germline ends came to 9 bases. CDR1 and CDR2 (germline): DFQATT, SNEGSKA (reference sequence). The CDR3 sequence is CSAVDNYEQYF. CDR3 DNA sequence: TGCAGTGCCGTAGACAACTACGAGCAGTACTTC.

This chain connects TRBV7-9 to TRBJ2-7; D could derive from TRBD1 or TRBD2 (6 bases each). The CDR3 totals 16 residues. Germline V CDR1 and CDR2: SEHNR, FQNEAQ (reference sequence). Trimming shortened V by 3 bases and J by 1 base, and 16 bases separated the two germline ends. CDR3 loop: CASSFGGAQSSYEQYF. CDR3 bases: TGTGCCAGCAGCTTCGGGGGCGCCCAGAGTTCCTACGAGCAGTACTTC. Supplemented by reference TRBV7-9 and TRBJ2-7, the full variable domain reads DTGVSQNPRHKITKRGQNVTFRCDPISEHNRLYWYRQTLGQGPEFLTYFQNEAQLEKSRLLSDRFSAERPKGSFSTLEIQRTEQGDSAMYLCASSFGGAQSSYEQYFGPGTRLTVT.

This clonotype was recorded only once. CDR3: CASSQGNNEKLFF. The CDR3 DNA reads as TGTGCCAGCAGTCAGGGCAATAATGAAAAACTGTTTTTT. The chain combines TRBV28 with TRBJ1-4, with a weak D call TRBD1 (5 bases). This CDR3 region has 13 residues. Germline-derived CDR1 and CDR2 are MDHEN and SYDVKM. V lost 5 bases, J lost 4 bases, and 8 bases lay in between.

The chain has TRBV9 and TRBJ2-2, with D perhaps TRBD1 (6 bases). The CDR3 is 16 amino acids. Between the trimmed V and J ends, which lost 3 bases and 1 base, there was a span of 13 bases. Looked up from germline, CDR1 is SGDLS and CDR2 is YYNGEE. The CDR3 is CASSGPPGQNTGELFF. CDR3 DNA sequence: TGTGCCAGCAGCGGCCCTCCGGGACAGAACACCGGGGAGCTGTTTTTT.

In nucleotides, the CDR3 is TGTGCCAGTTCGGCAAACTATCAACTGAACTATGGCTACACCTTC. Protein product: CASSANYQLNYGYTF. This chain uses TRBV19 with TRBJ1-2, with D hard to call. The germline V gene has CDR1 LNHDA and CDR2 SQIVND (reference sequence). The CDR3 covers 15 residues. V lost 8 bases, J lost 2 bases, and 18 bases lay in between.

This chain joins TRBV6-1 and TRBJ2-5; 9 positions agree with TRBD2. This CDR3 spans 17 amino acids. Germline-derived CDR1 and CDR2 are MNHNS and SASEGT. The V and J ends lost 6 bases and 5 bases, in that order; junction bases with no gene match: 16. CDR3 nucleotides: TGTGCCAGCAGCCACCAACGCGCGGGGGGGCCGGGGGAGACCCAGTACTTC. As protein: CASSHQRAGGPGETQYF.

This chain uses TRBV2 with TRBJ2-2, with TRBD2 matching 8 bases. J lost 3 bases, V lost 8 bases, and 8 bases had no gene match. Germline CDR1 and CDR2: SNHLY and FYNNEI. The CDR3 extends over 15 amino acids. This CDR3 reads CASVSGSIDTGELFF. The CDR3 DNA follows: TGTGCCAGCGTAAGCGGGAGTATCGACACCGGGGAGCTGTTTTTT.

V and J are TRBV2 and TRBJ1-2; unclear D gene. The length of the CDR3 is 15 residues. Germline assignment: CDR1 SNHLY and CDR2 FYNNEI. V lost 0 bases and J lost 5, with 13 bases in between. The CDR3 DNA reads TGTGCCAGCAGTGAAGCGAATCTGTCTCGGTATGGCTACACCTTC. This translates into CASSEANLSRYGYTF.

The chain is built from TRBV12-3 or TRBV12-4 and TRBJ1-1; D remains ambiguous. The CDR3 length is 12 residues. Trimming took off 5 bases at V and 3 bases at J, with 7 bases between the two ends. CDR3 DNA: TGTGCCAGCAGTCCGTTGGACACTGAAGCTTTCTTT. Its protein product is CASSPLDTEAFF.

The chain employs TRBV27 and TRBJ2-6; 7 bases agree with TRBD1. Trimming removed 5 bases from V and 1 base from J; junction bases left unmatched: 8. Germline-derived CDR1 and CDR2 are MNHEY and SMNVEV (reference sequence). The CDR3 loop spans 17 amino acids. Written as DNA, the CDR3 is TGTGCCAGCAGTCCGGGACAGTTCTTTTCTGGGGCCAACGTCCTGACTTTC. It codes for CASSPGQFFSGANVLTF.

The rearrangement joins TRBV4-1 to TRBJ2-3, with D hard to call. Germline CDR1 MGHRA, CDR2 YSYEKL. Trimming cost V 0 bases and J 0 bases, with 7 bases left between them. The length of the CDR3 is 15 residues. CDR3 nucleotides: TGCGCCAGCAGCCAAGATTACGACAGCACAGATACGCAGTATTTT. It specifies CASSQDYDSTDTQYF.

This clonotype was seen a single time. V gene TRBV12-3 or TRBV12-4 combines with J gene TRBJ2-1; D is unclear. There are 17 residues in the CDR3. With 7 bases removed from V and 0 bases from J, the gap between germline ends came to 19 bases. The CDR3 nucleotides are TGTGCCAGCACCTTTACCCCAGTCGGGCCCTCCTACAATGAGCAGTTCTTC. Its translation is CASTFTPVGPSYNEQFF.

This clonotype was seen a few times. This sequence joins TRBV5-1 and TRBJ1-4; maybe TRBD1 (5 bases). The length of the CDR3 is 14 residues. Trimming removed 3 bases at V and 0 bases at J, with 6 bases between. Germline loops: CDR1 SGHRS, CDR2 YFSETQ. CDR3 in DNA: TGCGCCAGCAGCTCGACAGCAACTAATGAAAAACTGTTTTTT. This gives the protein CASSSTATNEKLFF.

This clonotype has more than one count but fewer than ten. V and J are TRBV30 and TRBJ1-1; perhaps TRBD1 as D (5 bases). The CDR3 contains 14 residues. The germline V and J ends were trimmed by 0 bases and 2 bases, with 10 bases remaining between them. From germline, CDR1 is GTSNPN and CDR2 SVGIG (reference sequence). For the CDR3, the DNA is TGTGCCTGGAGTGTCGGGCAGGGTAACACTGAAGCTTTCTTT. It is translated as CAWSVGQGNTEAFF.

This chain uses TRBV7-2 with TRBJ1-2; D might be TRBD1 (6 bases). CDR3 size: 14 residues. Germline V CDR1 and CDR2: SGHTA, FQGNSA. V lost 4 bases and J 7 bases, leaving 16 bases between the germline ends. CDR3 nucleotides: TGTGCCAGCAGCTATTACAGGGATTTGCGTGGCTACACCTTC. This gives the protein CASSYYRDLRGYTF.

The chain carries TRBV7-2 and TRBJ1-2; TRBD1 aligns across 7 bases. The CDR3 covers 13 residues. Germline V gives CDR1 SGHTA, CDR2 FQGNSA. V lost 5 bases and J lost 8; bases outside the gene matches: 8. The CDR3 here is CASSPGQQGGYTF. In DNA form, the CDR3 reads TGTGCCAGCAGCCCGGGACAGCAAGGCGGCTACACCTTC.

CDR3 in amino acids: CASRLRARDHTGELFF. CDR3 in DNA: TGTGCCAGCAGGTTACGGGCCCGGGACCACACCGGGGAGCTGTTTTTT. The V call is TRBV6-5, the J call TRBJ2-2; D is perhaps TRBD1 or TRBD2 (5 bases each). The CDR3 contains 16 residues. V shed 6 bases and J shed 3 bases, with 17 bases lying between them. Germline V CDR1 and CDR2: MNHEY, SVGAGI.

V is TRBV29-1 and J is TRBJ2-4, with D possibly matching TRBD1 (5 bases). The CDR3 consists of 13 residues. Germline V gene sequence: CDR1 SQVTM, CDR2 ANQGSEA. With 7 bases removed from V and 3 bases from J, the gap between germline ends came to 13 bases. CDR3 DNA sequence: TGCAGCGGAAAGGCCAGGGACAAAAACATTCAGTACTTC. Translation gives CSGKARDKNIQYF.